Described below is a single T cell receptor (beta chain) sequence and its context. Sequencing used immunoSEQ multiplex PCR; TCRdb keeps in-frame clones, though not all of them. This table has around 110,000 clones, approximately 90% appearing once. This sample is drawn from a study of control samples from healthy donors and cancer patients. Sequencing used PBMCs. The TCR originated in a woman aged 50 to 60 with colorectal cancer.

The CDR3: CASSGTEQETQYF. The CDR3 region has the DNA TGCGCCAGCAGCGGGACAGAACAAGAGACCCAGTACTTC. This chain connects TRBV5-1 to TRBJ2-5; 7 bases map to TRBD1. The CDR3 runs to 13 residues. V shed 4 bases and J 2 bases; nucleotides not matched to a gene: 2. Germline V lookup: CDR1 SGHRS, CDR2 YFSETQ.